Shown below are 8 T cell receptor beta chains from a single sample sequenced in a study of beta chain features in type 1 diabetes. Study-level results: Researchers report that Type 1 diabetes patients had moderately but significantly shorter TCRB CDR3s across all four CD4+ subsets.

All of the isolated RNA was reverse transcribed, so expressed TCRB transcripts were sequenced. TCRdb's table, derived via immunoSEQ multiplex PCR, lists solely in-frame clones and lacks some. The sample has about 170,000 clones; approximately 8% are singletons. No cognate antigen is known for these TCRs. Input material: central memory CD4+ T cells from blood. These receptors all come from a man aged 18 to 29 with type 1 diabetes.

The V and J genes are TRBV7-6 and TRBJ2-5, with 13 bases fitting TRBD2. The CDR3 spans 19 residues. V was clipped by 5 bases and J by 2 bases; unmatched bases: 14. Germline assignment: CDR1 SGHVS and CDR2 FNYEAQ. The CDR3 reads CASSVKSGLAGTNQETQYF. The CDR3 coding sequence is TGTGCCAGCAGCGTAAAATCGGGACTAGCGGGGACAAATCAAGAGACCCAGTACTTC.

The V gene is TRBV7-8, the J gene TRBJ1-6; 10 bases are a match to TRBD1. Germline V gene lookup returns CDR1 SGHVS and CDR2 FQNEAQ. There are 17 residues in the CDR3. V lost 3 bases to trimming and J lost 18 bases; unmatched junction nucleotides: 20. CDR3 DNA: TGTGCCAGCAGCTTGACAGGGGGCGCCTCCCCTATGAGCATGCACCACTTT. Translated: CASSLTGGASPMSMHHF.

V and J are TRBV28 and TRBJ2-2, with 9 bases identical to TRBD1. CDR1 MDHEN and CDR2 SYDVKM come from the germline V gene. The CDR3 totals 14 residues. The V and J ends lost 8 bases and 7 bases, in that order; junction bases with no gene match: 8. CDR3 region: CASLRDRVGGELFF. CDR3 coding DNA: TGTGCCAGCCTCCGGGACAGGGTCGGCGGGGAGCTGTTTTTT. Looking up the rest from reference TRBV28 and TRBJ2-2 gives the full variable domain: DVKVTQSSRYLVKRTGEKVFLECVQDMDHENMFWYRQDPGLGLRLIYFSYDVKMKEKGDIPEGYSVSREKKERFSLILESASTNQTSMYLCASLRDRVGGELFFGEGSRLTVL.

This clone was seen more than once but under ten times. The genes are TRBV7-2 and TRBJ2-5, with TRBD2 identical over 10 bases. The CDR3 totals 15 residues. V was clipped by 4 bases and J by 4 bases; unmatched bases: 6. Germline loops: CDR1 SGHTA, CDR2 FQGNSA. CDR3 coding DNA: TGTGCCAGCAGCTGGGGAAGCGGGAGGGCAGAGACCCAGTACTTC. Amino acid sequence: CASSWGSGRAETQYF.

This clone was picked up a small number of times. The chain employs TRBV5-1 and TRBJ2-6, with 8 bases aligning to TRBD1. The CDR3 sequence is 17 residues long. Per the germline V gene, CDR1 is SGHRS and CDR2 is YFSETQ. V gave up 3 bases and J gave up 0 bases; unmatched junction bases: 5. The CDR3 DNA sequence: TGCGCCAGCAGCTATGACAGGGGCCTCTCTGGGGCCAACGTCCTGACTTTC. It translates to CASSYDRGLSGANVLTF.

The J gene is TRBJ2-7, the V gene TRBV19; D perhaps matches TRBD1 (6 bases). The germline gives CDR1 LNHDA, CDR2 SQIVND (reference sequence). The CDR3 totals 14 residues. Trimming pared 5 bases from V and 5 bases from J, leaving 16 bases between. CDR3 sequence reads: CASSPRTASDEQYF. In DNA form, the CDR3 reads TGTGCCAGTAGTCCACGGACAGCTTCCGACGAGCAGTACTTC.

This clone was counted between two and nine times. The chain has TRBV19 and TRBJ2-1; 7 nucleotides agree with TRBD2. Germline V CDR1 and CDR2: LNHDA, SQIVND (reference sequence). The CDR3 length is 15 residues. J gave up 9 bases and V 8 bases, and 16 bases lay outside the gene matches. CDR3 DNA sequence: TGTGCCAGTCAGCGGAGTGCGGGGGAGATTCGTGAGCAGTTCTTC. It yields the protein CASQRSAGEIREQFF.

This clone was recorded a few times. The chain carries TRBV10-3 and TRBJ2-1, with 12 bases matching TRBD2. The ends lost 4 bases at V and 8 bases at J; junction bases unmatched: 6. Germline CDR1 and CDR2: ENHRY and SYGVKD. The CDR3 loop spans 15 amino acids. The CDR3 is CAISVLAGGSHEQFF. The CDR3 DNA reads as TGTGCCATCAGTGTTCTAGCGGGGGGGTCACATGAGCAGTTCTTC.